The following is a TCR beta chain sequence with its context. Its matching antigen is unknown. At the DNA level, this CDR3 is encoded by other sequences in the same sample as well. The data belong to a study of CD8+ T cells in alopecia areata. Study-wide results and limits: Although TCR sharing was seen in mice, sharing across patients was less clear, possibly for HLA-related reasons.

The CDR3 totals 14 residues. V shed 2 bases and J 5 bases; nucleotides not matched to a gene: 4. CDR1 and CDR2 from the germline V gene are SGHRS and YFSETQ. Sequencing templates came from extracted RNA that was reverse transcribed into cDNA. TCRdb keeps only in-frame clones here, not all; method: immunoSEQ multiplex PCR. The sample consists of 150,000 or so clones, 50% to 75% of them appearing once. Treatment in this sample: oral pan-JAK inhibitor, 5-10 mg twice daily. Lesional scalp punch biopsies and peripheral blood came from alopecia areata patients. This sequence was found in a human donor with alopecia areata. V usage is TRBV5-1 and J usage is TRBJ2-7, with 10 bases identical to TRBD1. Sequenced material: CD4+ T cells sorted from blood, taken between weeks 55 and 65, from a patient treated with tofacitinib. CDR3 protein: CASSLGQGGNEQYF. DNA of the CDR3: TGCGCCAGCAGCTTAGGACAGGGGGGAAACGAGCAGTACTTC.